The 17 T cell receptor beta chains listed next were all sequenced from one sample in a study of cytomegalovirus exposure and HLA in healthy donors. PCR employed 60 Vbeta and 13 Jbeta primers. The table came from immunoSEQ multiplex PCR; TCRdb's copy has only in-frame clones and leaves some out. Counted here are 130,000 to 150,000 clones, roughly 76% occurring once; the ten biggest clones make up about an eighth. The sample taken for sequencing was PBMCs. These TCRs come from a human donor in good health.

The J gene is TRBJ2-3, the V gene TRBV7-6, with TRBD1 as a possible D gene (6 bases). Germline values: CDR1 SGHVS, CDR2 FNYEAQ. This CDR3 spans 15 amino acids. The ends were cut back, 2 bases at V and 3 bases at J, with 12 bases in the middle. CDR3 residues: CASSLKGDGTDTQYF. DNA of the CDR3: TGTGCCAGCAGCTTAAAGGGGGATGGAACAGATACGCAGTATTTT.

V is TRBV6-1 and J is TRBJ2-7; TRBD1 agrees at 8 bases. From germline, CDR1 is MNHNS and CDR2 SASEGT. The CDR3 length is 12 residues. Germline trimming cut 8 bases from V and 6 bases from J; bases unmatched to any gene: 6. CDR3 protein: CASQPGTGEQYF. CDR3 bases: TGTGCCAGCCAACCCGGGACAGGCGAGCAGTACTTC.

This sequence joins TRBV9 and TRBJ2-1; the match to TRBD2 covers 7 bases. CDR3 size: 15 residues. Germline CDR1 SGDLS, CDR2 YYNGEE. The ends lost 0 bases at V and 7 bases at J; junction bases unmatched: 7. As DNA, the CDR3 is TGTGCCAGCAGCGTAGACGGGGGAGGGGCTAATGAGCAGTTCTTC. Translating gives CASSVDGGGANEQFF.

V and J are TRBV28 and TRBJ2-2; D remains unclear. This CDR3 has 12 amino acids. CDR1 and CDR2 from the germline V gene are MDHEN and SYDVKM. The ends were cut back, 3 bases at V and 4 bases at J, with 3 bases in the middle. CDR3 amino acids: CASSFITGELFF. DNA for the CDR3: TGTGCCAGCAGTTTTATCACCGGGGAGCTGTTTTTT.

This chain joins TRBV5-1 and TRBJ1-1; D is undetermined. The CDR3 is 14 amino acids. V lost 0 bases and J lost 1, with 7 bases in between. Germline CDR1 and CDR2: SGHRS and YFSETQ. The CDR3 loop reads CASSLGTANTEAFF. CDR3 in DNA: TGCGCCAGCAGCTTGGGCACAGCGAACACTGAAGCTTTCTTT.

This chain uses TRBV11-2 with TRBJ2-7; the match to TRBD2 covers 8 bases. After removal of 5 bases from V and 7 bases from J, the junction contained 10 bases not matched to a gene. Per germline, CDR1 SGHAT and CDR2 FQNNGV. The CDR3 sequence is 14 residues long. The CDR3 loop reads CASSIGRAEREQYF. The CDR3 region has the DNA TGTGCCAGCAGCATCGGGAGGGCCGAGCGGGAGCAGTACTTC.

This chain connects TRBV6-6 to TRBJ2-5; no clear D. The CDR3 is made up of 12 amino acids. Germline V gene data show CDR1 as MNHNY and CDR2 as SVGAGI (reference sequence). With 0 bases removed from V and 11 bases from J, the gap between germline ends came to 10 bases. The CDR3: CASSYSPTEQYF. DNA for the CDR3: TGTGCCAGCAGTTACTCTCCCACGGAGCAGTACTTC.

The chain combines TRBV14 with TRBJ1-1, with D possibly TRBD1 on 5 matching bases. V was shortened by 2 bases and J by 8 bases, with 12 bases between the two germline ends. The CDR3 runs to 13 residues. Germline CDR1 and CDR2: SGHDN and FVKESK. For the CDR3, the DNA is TGTGCCAGCAGCCAACTTTACAGGTGCGAAGCTTTCTTT. This codes for CASSQLYRCEAFF.

V and J are TRBV10-2 and TRBJ1-2, with 10 bases fitting TRBD1. Germline CDR1 is WSHSY and CDR2 is SAAADI. This CDR3 is 15 amino acids long. The V segment lost 0 bases and the J segment 8 bases; nucleotides outside the gene matches: 6. CDR3 bases: TGCGCCAGCAGTGAGTCAGGGACAGGGGTCTTGGGCTACACCTTC. Its translation: CASSESGTGVLGYTF.

The chain links TRBV10-3 to TRBJ1-5, with D maybe TRBD1 (5 bases). The CDR3 sequence is 15 residues long. V lost 0 bases and J 3 bases, leaving 9 bases between the germline ends. Germline V gives CDR1 ENHRY, CDR2 SYGVKD. The CDR3 DNA reads TGTGCCATCAGTGAGTCGACAGACAACAATCAGCCCCAGCATTTT. Translation: CAISESTDNNQPQHF.

The rearrangement links TRBV6-1 to TRBJ1-1; 7 positions match TRBD1. V shed 11 bases and J 5 bases; nucleotides not matched to a gene: 17. The germline gives CDR1 MNHNS, CDR2 SASEGT. The CDR3 is 15 residues long. CDR3 DNA: TGTGCCGCGGAAGGGGACAGCCTGTTAAGAACTGAAGCTTTCTTT. Translation: CAAEGDSLLRTEAFF.

This chain uses TRBV7-2 with TRBJ2-5, with D possibly matching TRBD2 (5 bases). V dropped 1 base and J dropped 5 bases, with 8 bases sitting between them. The CDR3 consists of 13 residues. Germline V CDR1 and CDR2: SGHTA, FQGNSA. The CDR3 reads CASSLVWRETQYF. As DNA, the CDR3 is TGTGCCAGCAGCTTAGTTTGGAGGGAGACCCAGTACTTC. The full variable domain, in which reference TRBV7-2 and TRBJ2-5 provide the parts outside the CDR3, is GAGVSQSPSNKVTEKGKDVELRCDPISGHTALYWYRQSLGQGLEFLIYFQGNSAPDKSGLPSDRFSAERTGGSVSTLTIQRTQQEDSAVYLCASSLVWRETQYFGPGTRLLVL.

This clone was observed once. The chain employs TRBV9 and TRBJ1-2; 9 nucleotides agree with TRBD1. This CDR3 has 15 residues. V trimming: 4 bases; J trimming: 5 bases; junction bases outside the gene matches: 9. Germline-derived CDR1 and CDR2 are SGDLS and YYNGEE. The CDR3 here is CASSSSRTGAYGYTF. The CDR3 coding sequence is TGTGCCAGCAGCTCTAGCCGGACAGGGGCTTATGGCTACACCTTC.

This chain links TRBV2 with TRBJ2-1; 9 bases match TRBD2. This CDR3 spans 16 amino acids. Germline CDR1 SNHLY, CDR2 FYNNEI. The trim removed 6 bases at V and 5 bases at J, leaving 11 bases unmatched. DNA for the CDR3: TGTGCCAGCAGGCGTTTGGCTAGCGGGGCCAACAATGAGCAGTTCTTC. Its translation: CASRRLASGANNEQFF.

The chain has TRBV11-2 and TRBJ2-1; D is perhaps TRBD1 (6 bases). V lost 5 bases to trimming and J lost 6 bases, with 17 bases between them. Germline V CDR1 and CDR2: SGHAT, FQNNGV. This CDR3 is built from 15 residues. The DNA for the CDR3 is TGTGCCAGCAGCGCTCAGGGGCGTTTCGGCAATGAGCAGTTCTTC. Translated: CASSAQGRFGNEQFF. Drawing the rest from reference TRBV11-2 and TRBJ2-1, the complete variable domain is EAGVAQSPRYKIIEKRQSVAFWCNPISGHATLYWYQQILGQGPKLLIQFQNNGVVDDSQLPKDRFSAERLKGVDSTLKIQPAKLEDSAVYLCASSAQGRFGNEQFFGPGTRLTVL.

V usage is TRBV6-1 and J usage is TRBJ2-5; D may be TRBD2 (5 bases). CDR1 and CDR2 from the germline V gene are MNHNS and SASEGT. The CDR3 is 15 residues long. V lost 6 bases to trimming and J lost 4 bases, with 18 bases between them. This CDR3 is CASSDTSLYLETQYF. In nucleotides, the CDR3 is TGTGCCAGCAGCGACACTAGTCTGTATCTAGAGACCCAGTACTTC.

The V call is TRBV6-1, the J call TRBJ1-1, with 7 bases identical to TRBD1. Germline CDR1 and CDR2: MNHNS and SASEGT. The length of the CDR3 is 14 residues. Germline trimming cut 5 bases from V and 7 bases from J; bases unmatched to any gene: 10. CDR3 in amino acids: CASSSPPGQLEAFF. The CDR3 DNA reads TGTGCCAGCAGTTCTCCTCCGGGACAGCTTGAAGCTTTCTTT.